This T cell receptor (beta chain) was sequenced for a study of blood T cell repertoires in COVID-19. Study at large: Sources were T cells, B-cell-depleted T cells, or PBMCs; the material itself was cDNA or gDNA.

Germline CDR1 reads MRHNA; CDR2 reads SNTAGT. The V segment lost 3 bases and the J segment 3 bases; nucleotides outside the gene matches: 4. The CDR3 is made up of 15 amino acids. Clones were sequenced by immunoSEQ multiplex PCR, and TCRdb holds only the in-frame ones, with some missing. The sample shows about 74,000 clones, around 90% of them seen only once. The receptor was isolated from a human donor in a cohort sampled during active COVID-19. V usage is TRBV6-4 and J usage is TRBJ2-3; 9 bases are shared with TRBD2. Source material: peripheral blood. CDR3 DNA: TGTGCCAGCAGTGAAGGCGGGAGGGAGACAGATACGCAGTATTTT. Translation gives CASSEGGRETDTQYF.